These 16 T cell receptor beta chains originate from one sample sequenced in a study of early T cells in non-severe SARS-CoV-2 infection. TCRdb redid the calling of the 5' RACE reads with MiXCR, one entry per CDR3 protein. Of tens of thousands of distinct CDR3 sequences listed, less than 15% are singletons. Material for sequencing was whole blood. These receptors were collected from an adult who was a healthcare worker with PCR-confirmed SARS-CoV-2 infection or an uninfected control (not recorded which).

Only a few counts were recorded for this clonotype. This chain links TRBV3-1 with TRBJ2-3, with 10 bases identical to TRBD2. Germline V gives CDR1 LGHDT, CDR2 YNNKEL (reference sequence). The CDR3 extends over 15 amino acids. The J segment lost 10 bases and the V segment lost 2 bases, leaving 9 bases of the junction unmatched. The CDR3 nucleotides are TGTGCCAGCAGCCAACTAGCGGGGGACCTCGGCCCGCAGTATTTT. It is translated as CASSQLAGDLGPQYF.

This clonotype has only a few counts. The chain joins TRBV7-6 to TRBJ1-6; D might be TRBD1 (6 bases). V lost 4 bases, J lost 6 bases, and 19 bases lay in between. This CDR3 is 17 amino acids long. CDR1 is SGHVS, CDR2 FNYEAQ, per germline. CDR3 DNA sequence: TGTGCCAGCAGCTCCGAACGAGGGGGGTCCGGTAATTCACCCCTCCACTTT. Protein sequence: CASSSERGGSGNSPLHF.

This clonotype was recorded at least ten times. J is TRBJ2-7 and V is TRBV7-9; D might be TRBD1 (6 bases). This CDR3 is 14 amino acids long. CDR1 and CDR2 (germline): SEHNR, FQNEAQ (reference sequence). Trimming stripped 4 bases from V and 6 bases from J, with 16 bases between. The CDR3 loop is CASSSGQRPFEQYF. The CDR3 DNA follows: TGTGCCAGCAGCTCCGGACAGCGCCCGTTCGAGCAGTACTTC. Together with reference TRBV7-9 and TRBJ2-7, the CDR3 gives the full variable domain: DTGVSQNPRHKITKRGQNVTFRCDPISEHNRLYWYRQTLGQGPEFLTYFQNEAQLEKSRLLSDRFSAERPKGSFSTLEIQRTEQGDSAMYLCASSSGQRPFEQYFGPGTRLTVT.

In this sample, this clonotype turned up a few times. The J gene is TRBJ2-5, the V gene TRBV18; D unclear. The CDR3 totals 12 residues. Deletions cut 5 bases from V and 4 bases from J, with 8 bases between. CDR1 and CDR2 (germline): KGHSH, LQKENI. Written as DNA, the CDR3 is TGTGCCAGCTCAGCGATATTAGAGACCCAGTACTTC. Translation: CASSAILETQYF.

In this sample, this clonotype turned up a few times. This chain uses TRBV20-1 with TRBJ1-1; D gene unclear. Germline loops: CDR1 DFQATT, CDR2 SNEGSKA (reference sequence). This CDR3 spans 12 amino acids. The germline V and J ends were trimmed by 6 bases and 4 bases, with 12 bases remaining between them. The CDR3 here is CSAPRVGTEAFF. The CDR3 coding sequence is TGCAGTGCCCCGAGAGTGGGCACTGAAGCTTTCTTT.

The table lists this clonotype with many counts. The chain carries TRBV30 and TRBJ1-5, with D possibly TRBD1 on 6 matching bases. The CDR3 runs to 14 residues. The V end was cut by 1 base, the J end by 6 bases, with 13 bases between. Germline assignment: CDR1 GTSNPN and CDR2 SVGIG (reference sequence). The CDR3 bases are TGTGCCTGGAGTGGGGTCAGGGGCCGTCAGCCCCAGCATTTT. Its translation: CAWSGVRGRQPQHF.

This chain connects TRBV6-2 or TRBV6-3 to TRBJ2-1; D could derive from TRBD1 or TRBD2 (6 bases each). V was shortened by 8 bases and J by 8 bases, with 16 bases between the two germline ends. Germline loops: CDR1 MNHEY, CDR2 SVGEGT. The CDR3 totals 13 residues. The CDR3 loop is CASALRGGYEQFF. In DNA form, the CDR3 reads TGTGCCAGCGCGCTTAGAGGGGGGTATGAGCAGTTCTTC.

This clonotype appeared a single time. The chain is built from TRBV12-3 or TRBV12-4 and TRBJ2-1; D perhaps matches TRBD1 (6 bases). CDR3 length: 14 residues. With 7 bases removed from V and 0 bases from J, the gap between germline ends came to 10 bases. The DNA for the CDR3 is TGTGCCAGCAAATCGGACAGCTCCTACAATGAGCAGTTCTTC. This translates into CASKSDSSYNEQFF.

Comment on this clonotype: One end of the junction is discordant with germline, which a read error may explain. The chain carries TRBV20-1 and TRBJ2-7; no clear D. In germline, CDR1 is DFQATT, CDR2 SNEGSKA (reference sequence). This CDR3 is built from 15 residues. Here the CDR3 reads CNARLPRALKYEQYF. The CDR3 region has the DNA TGCAATGCTAGGTTACCCCGGGCCCTTAAGTACGAGCAGTACTTC.

V gene TRBV3-1 combines with J gene TRBJ2-5, with 10 bases matching TRBD2. This CDR3 is 16 amino acids long. Germline V gene data show CDR1 as LGHDT and CDR2 as YNNKEL (reference sequence). Trimming removed 3 bases from V and 1 base from J; junction bases left unmatched: 5. CDR3 loop: CASSHRLAGAQETQYF. CDR3 nucleotide sequence: TGTGCCAGCAGCCATCGGCTAGCGGGGGCCCAAGAGACCCAGTACTTC.

This clonotype has more than one count but fewer than ten. The junction departs from germline at one end; a sequencing error may be responsible. The chain couples TRBV7-7 to TRBJ2-1, with 8 bases identical to TRBD2. Germline CDR1 reads SSHAT; CDR2 reads FNYEAQ (reference sequence). CDR3 length: 16 residues. CDR3 residues: CASSFQPGLAYNEQFF. The CDR3 coding sequence is TGTGCTAGCAGCTTCCAACCGGGACTAGCCTACAATGAGCAGTTCTTC.

This clonotype was seen more than once but under ten times. The gene calls are TRBV5-6 and TRBJ1-2; a possible D gene is TRBD1 (6 bases). Trimming took off 0 bases at V and 8 bases at J, with 8 bases between the two ends. The CDR3 is 12 amino acids. CDR1 and CDR2 (germline): SGHDT, YYEEEE. The CDR3 protein is CASSLAGEGYTF. For the CDR3, the DNA is TGTGCCAGCAGCTTGGCAGGGGAGGGCTACACCTTC.

This clonotype was seen a handful of times. At one boundary the junction diverges from the germline segment, which might be a read error. This chain connects TRBV10-3 to TRBJ2-1; D is unclear. Germline values: CDR1 ENHRY, CDR2 SYGVKD. CDR3 size: 9 residues. DNA of the CDR3: TGTGCCATCAGTTATACGAAGTACTTC. Translated, it gives CAISYTKYF.

V and J are TRBV20-1 and TRBJ1-4; the D is unclear. Germline CDR1 and CDR2: DFQATT and SNEGSKA (reference sequence). The V end was cut by 3 bases, the J end by 4 bases, with 12 bases between. The length of the CDR3 is 14 residues. In nucleotides, the CDR3 is TGCAGTGCTAGTATCTCAGCTGATAATGAAAAACTGTTTTTT. It yields the protein CSASISADNEKLFF.

This chain connects TRBV20-1 to TRBJ1-6; D call uncertain. The V and J ends lost 3 bases and 6 bases respectively, with 12 bases between them. From germline, CDR1 is DFQATT and CDR2 SNEGSKA (reference sequence). The CDR3 covers 14 residues. CDR3 protein: CSASPGVGNSPLHF. The CDR3 nucleotides are TGCAGTGCTAGCCCGGGAGTGGGTAATTCACCCCTCCACTTT.

V and J are TRBV29-1 and TRBJ1-4; D gene unclear. Trimming took 4 bases from V and 6 from J, leaving 3 bases between them. Germline V CDR1 and CDR2: SQVTM, ANQGSEA. The CDR3 runs to 10 residues. CDR3 sequence: CSVGDEKLFF. The CDR3 DNA reads as TGCAGCGTTGGTGATGAAAAACTGTTTTTT.